A selection of T cell receptor beta chains follows, all from one sample in a study of T cells in Graves' hyperthyroidism and ophthalmopathy. MiXCR, applied by TCRdb to the multiplex PCR reads, yields one record per CDR3 protein. Of approximately 570,000 distinct CDR3 sequences in the sample, just under 20% were seen once. Input material: blood. The receptors here all came from a man aged 35 to 55 with Graves' ophthalmopathy. Each CDR3 is given with its conserved first and last residue. The order of the fields is D gene, clone size, J gene, V gene, CDR3 protein, CDR3 DNA. D genes are given only for firm matches. Size values are once, few and many counts, or a class for expanded clones, and some rows have none.

-	many	TRBJ1-3	TRBV12-3/TRBV12-4	CASSSFDRNTIYF	TGTGCCAGCAGCTCCTTCGACCGAAACACCATATATTTT
-	-	TRBJ2-1	TRBV6-1	CASEDGGGGYNEQFF	TGTGCCAGCGAGGACGGAGGGGGCGGGTACAATGAGCAGTTCTTC
-	many	TRBJ2-7	TRBV3-1	CASSQDISYEQYF	TGTGCCAGCAGCCAGGACATCTCCTACGAGCAGTACTTC
-	many	TRBJ1-2	TRBV29-1	CSAEHREHGGYTF	TGCAGCGCCGAACACAGGGAGCACGGTGGCTACACCTTC
-	few	TRBJ2-7	TRBV20-1	CSAVRGSLTYEQYF	TGCAGTGCCGTTCGGGGCAGCCTTACCTACGAGCAGTACTTC
-	-	TRBJ2-2	TRBV3-1	CASSQFTSLNTGELFF	TGTGCCAGCAGCCAATTCACGTCTCTGAACACCGGGGAGCTGTTTTTT
-	-	TRBJ2-7	TRBV3-1	CASSPSGRRADEQYF	TGTGCCAGCAGCCCCTCGGGGAGGAGGGCTGACGAGCAGTACTTC
-	many	TRBJ1-2	TRBV30	CAWSNGLDYGYTF	TGTGCCTGGAGCAACGGCCTCGATTATGGCTACACCTTC
-	-	TRBJ2-7	TRBV27	CASSHLSGPPYEQYF	TGTGCCAGCAGTCACCTCTCAGGGCCCCCCTACGAGCAGTACTTC
-	many	TRBJ2-7	TRBV28	CASSLIGVSYEQYF	TGTGCCAGCAGTTTGATAGGAGTTTCCTACGAGCAGTACTTC
TRBD1	-	TRBJ1-2	TRBV19	CASSIERGGNYGYTF	TGTGCCAGTAGTATAGAGCGAGGGGGCAACTATGGCTACACCTTC
-	many	TRBJ2-4	TRBV5-5	CASRPDRLAKNIQYF	TGTGCCAGCAGACCGGACAGACTAGCCAAAAACATTCAGTACTTC
TRBD1	-	TRBJ2-1	TRBV27	CASSFIPGQVNNEQFF	TGTGCCAGCAGTTTCATCCCGGGACAGGTTAACAATGAGCAGTTCTTC
-	few	TRBJ1-5	TRBV5-1	CASQREGFNQPQHF	TGCGCCAGCCAAAGGGAGGGATTCAATCAGCCCCAGCATTTT
TRBD1	many	TRBJ2-7	TRBV20-1	CSAREGTGTGNEQYF	TGCAGTGCTAGGGAGGGAACCGGGACAGGCAACGAGCAGTACTTC
-	many	TRBJ1-6	TRBV3-1	CASSPRTVGSPLHF	TGTGCCAGCAGCCCCCGAACAGTGGGCTCACCCCTCCACTTT
TRBD1	-	TRBJ1-6	TRBV6-5	CASSYPTGGVNSPLHF	TGTGCCAGCAGTTATCCGACAGGGGGGGTGAATTCACCCCTCCACTTT
TRBD2	many	TRBJ2-5	TRBV20-1	CSARDNAGGFRQETQYF	TGCAGTGCTAGAGATAACGCGGGAGGGTTTCGGCAAGAGACCCAGTACTTC
TRBD1	-	TRBJ2-7	TRBV6-1	CASRKDRGSYEQYF	TGTGCCAGCAGAAAGGACAGGGGATCCTACGAGCAGTACTTC
TRBD1	many	TRBJ1-5	TRBV3-1	CASSQATGVQPQHF	TGTGCCAGCAGCCAAGCGACAGGGGTTCAGCCCCAGCATTTT
TRBD2	many	TRBJ2-5	TRBV20-1	CSAGPGGQETQYF	TGCAGTGCTGGGCCGGGAGGGCAAGAGACCCAGTACTTC
TRBD2	-	TRBJ2-3	TRBV6-6	CASSYLGLAGGPSDTQYF	TGTGCCAGCAGTTACCTCGGACTAGCGGGAGGCCCCTCGGATACGCAGTATTTT
-	-	TRBJ1-2	TRBV20-1	CSALMGGHGYTF	TGCAGTGCTCTAATGGGGGGGCATGGCTACACCTTC
TRBD2	many	TRBJ2-5	TRBV20-1	CSAHSGGGETQYF	TGCAGTGCTCATAGCGGGGGCGGGGAGACCCAGTACTTC
TRBD1	-	TRBJ2-4	TRBV6-1	CASSKTGSAKNIQYF	TGTGCCAGCAGCAAGACAGGGTCGGCCAAAAACATTCAGTACTTC
TRBD1	-	TRBJ1-2	TRBV7-9	CASSSRDSYGYTF	TGTGCCAGCAGCAGCCGGGACAGTTATGGCTACACCTTC
-	-	TRBJ2-5	TRBV7-9	CASARGPTGNQETQYF	TGTGCCAGCGCCAGGGGTCCGACAGGAAACCAAGAGACCCAGTACTTC
-	many	TRBJ2-2	TRBV30	CAWSGRNTGELFF	TGTGCCTGGAGCGGCAGGAACACCGGGGAGCTGTTTTTT
TRBD2	many	TRBJ2-1	TRBV7-2	CASSHTSGGDYNEQFF	TGTGCCAGCAGTCATACTAGCGGGGGCGACTACAATGAGCAGTTCTTC
-	-	TRBJ2-1	TRBV13	CASSLRPLGGSHEQFF	TGTGCCAGCAGCTTACGCCCCCTGGGGGGTAGCCATGAGCAGTTCTTC
TRBD1	many	TRBJ2-2	TRBV7-9	CASSLSGTVNTGELFF	TGTGCCAGCAGCTTAAGTGGGACAGTTAACACCGGGGAGCTGTTTTTT
-	many	TRBJ2-2	TRBV7-2	CASSLRASGAPKTGELFF	TGTGCCAGCAGCTTAAGGGCCTCGGGAGCACCTAAGACCGGGGAGCTGTTTTTT
-	-	TRBJ2-7	TRBV18	CASSPRHLSYEQYF	TGTGCCAGCTCACCTCGACACCTCTCCTACGAGCAGTACTTC
-	few	TRBJ2-5	TRBV5-1	CASKENLIRRETQYF	TGCGCCAGCAAGGAGAACCTAATCAGACGGGAGACCCAGTACTTC
TRBD2	-	TRBJ2-7	TRBV6-2/TRBV6-3	CASMGDYSYEQYF	TGTGCCAGCATGGGGGACTATTCCTACGAGCAGTACTTC
-	few	TRBJ1-1	TRBV7-9	CASSSGERVTEAFF	TGTGCCAGCAGCTCCGGGGAAAGGGTCACTGAAGCTTTCTTT
-	many	TRBJ2-1	TRBV18	CASSLQAVEQFF	TGTGCCAGCTCACTTCAAGCAGTAGAGCAGTTCTTC
TRBD1	many	TRBJ1-1	TRBV4-1	CASSLPRQGGGGTEAFF	TGCGCCAGCAGCCTACCCCGACAAGGGGGCGGGGGGACTGAAGCTTTCTTT
-	-	TRBJ2-3	TRBV19	CASSIGAGAITDTQYF	TGTGCCAGTAGTATAGGGGCGGGGGCGATAACAGATACGCAGTATTTT
-	few	TRBJ1-1	TRBV10-3	CAISDTSGPITEAFF	TGTGCCATCAGTGACACCTCCGGCCCCATCACTGAAGCTTTCTTT
TRBD1	-	TRBJ1-4	TRBV4-1	CASSDRGREKLFF	TGCGCCAGCAGCGACAGGGGGCGGGAAAAACTGTTTTTT
-	many	TRBJ2-1	TRBV7-3	CASSSLLGQGGRNEQFF	TGTGCCAGCAGCTCCCTTCTGGGTCAGGGTGGGAGGAATGAGCAGTTCTTC
TRBD1	few	TRBJ1-1	TRBV5-1	CASSLNSGQGWPEAFF	TGCGCCAGCAGCTTGAACTCGGGACAGGGTTGGCCTGAAGCTTTCTTT
-	-	TRBJ2-7	TRBV20-1	CSARYRVHEQYF	TGCAGTGCTAGATACAGGGTTCACGAGCAGTACTTC
-	-	TRBJ2-4	TRBV27	CASSLTPGAPKYF	TGTGCCAGCAGTTTAACTCCGGGGGCTCCCAAGTACTTC
-	-	TRBJ2-5	TRBV7-3	CASSKGHAETQYF	TGTGCCAGCAGCAAGGGGCATGCGGAGACCCAGTACTTC
-	few	TRBJ1-6	TRBV12-3/TRBV12-4	CASRKPDYNSPLHF	TGTGCCAGCAGGAAGCCGGACTATAATTCACCCCTCCACTTT
TRBD2	many	TRBJ2-1	TRBV6-1	CASSLLAGNGEQFF	TGTGCCAGCAGTTTGTTAGCGGGAAATGGAGAGCAGTTCTTC
-	many	TRBJ2-1	TRBV11-3	CASSSGPLGDEQFF	TGTGCCAGCAGCTCGGGCCCGCTAGGCGATGAGCAGTTCTTC
-	-	TRBJ1-6	TRBV18	CASSPGPPGNSPLHF	TGTGCCAGCTCACCGGGTCCCCCGGGAAATTCACCCCTCCACTTT
-	many	TRBJ2-4	TRBV5-1	CASSLAGRNIQYF	TGCGCCAGCAGCTTGGCAGGGAGAAACATTCAGTACTTC
TRBD1	many	TRBJ2-1	TRBV28	CASSFLGQTSPRVYNEQFF	TGTGCCAGCAGTTTCCTGGGACAGACTTCACCCAGGGTTTACAATGAGCAGTTCTTC
TRBD2	-	TRBJ2-1	TRBV7-3	CASSHGETSGNEQFF	TGTGCCAGCAGCCACGGCGAGACTAGCGGGAATGAGCAGTTCTTC
-	-	TRBJ2-1	TRBV7-9	CASTVYSGSYNEQFF	TGTGCCAGCACCGTCTACAGCGGTTCCTACAATGAGCAGTTCTTC
-	many	TRBJ1-5	TRBV30	CAWSPRQTGMFNQPQHF	TGTGCCTGGAGTCCCCGACAGACTGGGATGTTCAATCAGCCCCAGCATTTT
-	-	TRBJ2-2	TRBV9	CASSDPRSSTGELFF	TGTGCCAGCAGCGACCCCAGGAGCAGTACCGGGGAGCTGTTTTTT